This entry lists 12 T cell receptor beta chains sequenced from one sample in a study of shared clonotypes between healthy human individuals. Using immunoSEQ multiplex PCR, the repertoire was profiled, and TCRdb retains in-frame clones only, with some absent. The table shows some 2.3 million clones, with 85% to 95% occurring only once. The sample taken for sequencing was naive CD4+ T cells from PBMCs. The subset here: CD45RA+ positively selected. The receptors shown here come from a man younger than 30 in good health. Some clones in this sample may be carry-over from other donors' samples.

The rearrangement joins TRBV10-1 to TRBJ1-3, with a possible D match to TRBD1 (6 bases). CDR3 length: 16 residues. Germline assignment: CDR1 WNHNN and CDR2 SYGVQD (reference sequence). V lost 9 bases, J lost 2 bases, and 20 bases lay in between. The CDR3 reads CARAGCPGVTGNTIYF. The CDR3 nucleotides are TGCGCCAGGGCGGGTTGCCCAGGGGTAACTGGAAACACCATATATTTT.

The chain links TRBV7-9 to TRBJ2-5, with 7 bases identical to TRBD2. The CDR3 consists of 16 residues. The junction had 9 bases not matched to a gene; V was cut back by 5 bases and J by 0 bases. The V gene's germline CDR1 is SEHNR and CDR2 FQNEAQ (reference sequence). Here the CDR3 DNA reads TGTGCCAGCAGCATGCGCGGGGGTTCCTACCAAGAGACCCAGTACTTC. Its translation: CASSMRGGSYQETQYF. Drawing the rest from reference TRBV7-9 and TRBJ2-5, the complete variable domain is DTGVSQNPRHKITKRGQNVTFRCDPISEHNRLYWYRQTLGQGPEFLTYFQNEAQLEKSRLLSDRFSAERPKGSFSTLEIQRTEQGDSAMYLCASSMRGGSYQETQYFGPGTRLLVL.

The rearrangement links TRBV9 to TRBJ1-3, with D possibly matching TRBD1 (5 bases). CDR1 is SGDLS and CDR2 is YYNGEE in the germline V gene. The length of the CDR3 is 16 residues. V lost 0 bases and J 6 bases, leaving 16 bases between the germline ends. CDR3 sequence: CASSVGGVSPENTIYF. For the CDR3, the DNA is TGTGCCAGCAGCGTAGGGGGCGTCAGCCCGGAAAACACCATATATTTT.

In regard to this clone: The same CDR3 can be traced to other DNA sequences in this sample. The chain recombines TRBV19 with TRBJ2-7; 12 nucleotides line up with TRBD1. The germline V gene has CDR1 LNHDA and CDR2 SQIVND (reference sequence). The CDR3 contains 14 residues. V dropped 4 bases and J dropped 4; count of bases not matched to a gene: 2. The CDR3 DNA is TGTGCCAGTAGTAGGGGACAGGGGGCTTACGAGCAGTACTTC. Translating it yields CASSRGQGAYEQYF.

The J gene is TRBJ2-2, the V gene TRBV5-1, with 10 bases identical to TRBD1. With V trimmed by 3 bases and J by 6 bases, 5 bases remained unmatched. CDR3 size: 15 residues. The germline gives CDR1 SGHRS, CDR2 YFSETQ. CDR3 DNA: TGCGCCAGCAGCTGGAGGGACAGGGGTGCCGGGGAGCTGTTTTTT. Residues: CASSWRDRGAGELFF.

The chain combines TRBV29-1 with TRBJ2-5, with 15 nucleotides matching TRBD2. CDR3 length: 17 amino acids. V was clipped by 4 bases and J by 5 bases; unmatched bases: 11. Germline CDR1 reads SQVTM; CDR2 reads ANQGSEA. This chain's CDR3 is CSVVVGLAGGGFETQYF. Here the CDR3 DNA reads TGCAGCGTTGTAGTGGGACTAGCGGGAGGTGGGTTTGAGACCCAGTACTTC.

The chain links TRBV5-1 to TRBJ1-2; 10 nucleotides match TRBD1. This CDR3 has 15 amino acids. Germline V gene data show CDR1 as SGHRS and CDR2 as YFSETQ. J lost 1 base, V lost 4 bases, and 4 bases had no gene match. The chain's CDR3 is CASSAGTGDNYGYTF. The CDR3 region has the DNA TGCGCCAGCAGCGCCGGGACAGGGGATAACTATGGCTACACCTTC. Full variable domain (rest looked up from reference TRBV5-1 and TRBJ1-2): KAGVTQTPRYLIKTRGQQVTLSCSPISGHRSVSWYQQTPGQGLQFLFEYFSETQRNKGNFPGRFSGRQFSNSRSEMNVSTLELGDSALYLCASSAGTGDNYGYTFGSGTRLTVV.

The chain uses TRBV7-3 and TRBJ2-3, with D tentatively TRBD1 (5 bases). V shed 1 base and J shed 8 bases, with 7 bases lying between them. There are 12 residues in the CDR3. Germline CDR1 is SGHTA and CDR2 is FQGTGA. For the CDR3, the DNA is TGTGCCAGCAGCTTAATTCAGGGTACGCAGTATTTT. Amino acid sequence: CASSLIQGTQYF. The variable domain in full, completed from reference TRBV7-3 and TRBJ2-3, reads GAGVSQTPSNKVTEKGKYVELRCDPISGHTALYWYRQSLGQGPEFLIYFQGTGAADDSGLPNDRFFAVRPEGSVSTLKIQRTERGDSAVYLCASSLIQGTQYFGPGTRLTVL.

The CDR3 spells CASSLTILKSGRTNTQYF. The DNA for the CDR3 is TGTGCCAGCAGCTTAACAATCCTAAAGAGCGGGAGAACGAATACGCAGTATTTT. The V gene is TRBV7-8, the J gene TRBJ2-3; 8 bases agree with TRBD2. J was trimmed by 7 bases and V by 2 bases; bases with no gene match: 17. The CDR3 totals 18 residues. Germline V gene lookup returns CDR1 SGHVS and CDR2 FQNEAQ.

Notes on this clone: In the same sample, other DNA sequences code for this CDR3. The chain joins TRBV7-9 to TRBJ1-1; D possibly corresponds to TRBD1 (6 bases). Germline V gives CDR1 SEHNR, CDR2 FQNEAQ (reference sequence). This CDR3 region has 13 residues. Between the trimmed V and J ends, which lost 3 bases and 5 bases, there was a span of 10 bases. Written as DNA, the CDR3 is TGTGCCAGCAGCTTCCAAGGGGGGACTGAAGCTTTCTTT. Translated, it gives CASSFQGGTEAFF.

V usage is TRBV16 and J usage is TRBJ1-1; no clear D. The V end was cut by 1 base, the J end by 12 bases, with 18 bases between. Germline assignment: CDR1 KGHSY and CDR2 FQNENV. This CDR3 comprises 14 residues. DNA of the CDR3: TGTGCCAGCAGCCAATTCATTGGCCCCGTGGAATCTTTCTTT. It is translated as CASSQFIGPVESFF. The variable domain in full, with the rest retrieved from reference TRBV16 and TRBJ1-1, is GEEVAQTPKHLVRGEGQKAKLYCAPIKGHSYVFWYQQVLKNEFKFLISFQNENVFDETGMPKERFSAKCLPNSPCSLEIQATKLEDSAVYFCASSQFIGPVESFFGQGTRLTVV.

About this clone itself: This same CDR3 is encoded by further DNA sequences in the sample. J is TRBJ2-5 and V is TRBV28, with unresolved D. Germline values: CDR1 MDHEN, CDR2 SYDVKM. This CDR3 has 12 amino acids. The germline V and J ends were trimmed by 6 bases and 2 bases, with 7 bases remaining between them. CDR3 DNA sequence: TGTGCCAGCAGCCCTCCTCAAGAGACCCAGTACTTC. This sequence encodes CASSPPQETQYF.